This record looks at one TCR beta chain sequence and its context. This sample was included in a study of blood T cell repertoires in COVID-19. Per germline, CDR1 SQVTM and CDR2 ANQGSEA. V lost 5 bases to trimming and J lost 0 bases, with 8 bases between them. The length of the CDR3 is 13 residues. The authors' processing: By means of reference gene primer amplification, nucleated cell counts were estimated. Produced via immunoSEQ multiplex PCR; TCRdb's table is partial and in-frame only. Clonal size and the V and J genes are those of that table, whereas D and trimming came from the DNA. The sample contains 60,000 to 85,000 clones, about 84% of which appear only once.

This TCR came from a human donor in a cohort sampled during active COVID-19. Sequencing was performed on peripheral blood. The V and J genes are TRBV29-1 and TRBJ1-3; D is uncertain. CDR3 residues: CSVSPISGNTIYF. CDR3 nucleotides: TGCAGCGTTTCCCCCATCTCTGGAAACACCATATATTTT.